This T cell receptor (beta chain) appears in the sequencing data of a study of blood T cells in healthy people across ages. With a J-beta primer mix and a sample-barcoded 5' primer, a second PCR ran roughly 6 to 11 cycles. TCRdb re-called the 5' RACE reads with MiXCR, one entry per CDR3 protein. This table has almost 550,000 distinct CDR3 sequences, less than 25% appearing once. All donors came from Russia, were Caucasian and healthy, and spanned ages roughly 6 to 100. The CDR3 extends over 11 amino acids. Trimming stripped 6 bases from V and 1 base from J, with 3 bases between. Germline V gene data show CDR1 as MNHEY and CDR2 as SVGAGI. These sequences were also reported in another study, on T cells of mothers and their children.

The genes are TRBV6-5 and TRBJ1-1; D not resolved. Sequences were obtained from blood. This TCR was recovered from a boy younger than 18 in good health. The CDR3 DNA reads TGTGCCAGCAGACAGAACACTGAAGCTTTCTTT. It is translated as CASRQNTEAFF.